The clone carrying this T cell receptor (beta chain) was found many times. Antigen unknown. Time point indicated: pre-sensitization, week 0. Treatment defined: therapeutic diphenylcyclopropenone sensitization with weekly scalp DPC. Every patch test was put on after a blood sample was taken. Patients had alopecia, were aged 18 to 70, and were not pregnant. CDR3 length: 16 amino acids. CDR1 SQVTM and CDR2 ANQGSEA come from the germline V gene. The V gene lost 0 bases and the J gene lost 3 bases, with 14 bases spanning the gap. The source of the sample is a study of human T cells and chemical hapten exposure. Study outcomes and limitations: Unchanged with DPC sensitization were TCRs above 1 in 1000 frequency.

Using its own MiXCR run on the RACE reads, TCRdb lists one record per CDR3 protein. The sample carries approximately 370,000 distinct CDR3 sequences, 4.5% to 5.5% recorded once. Sequenced here: whole blood, sampled in connection with sensitization to the hapten diphenylcyclopropenone (DPC). The sequence derives from a woman between 18 and 30 years old with alopecia areata. Some clones in this sample may be carry-over from other donors' samples. The chain joins TRBV29-1 to TRBJ2-2; a weak D match, TRBD2 (5 bases). DNA for the CDR3: TGCAGCGTTGAAGATCGGGAAGGACCCCACACCGGGGAGCTGTTTTTT. It is translated as CSVEDREGPHTGELFF.